Following are 27 T cell receptor beta chains from one sample sequenced in a study of beta chain features in type 1 diabetes. General study results and limits: All four CD4+ subsets from Type 1 diabetes patients carried moderately but significantly shorter TCRB CDR3s.

Reverse transcribing all isolated RNA meant expressed TCRB transcripts were sequenced. Some clones are missing from TCRdb's copy, which holds only in-frame ones; the method was immunoSEQ multiplex PCR. The sample includes a few hundred thousand clones, roughly 16% of them seen just once. Their antigens are not known. The sequenced sample consisted of naive CD4+ T cells from blood. Every receptor here comes from a man aged 25 to 40 with type 1 diabetes.

The chain has TRBV2 and TRBJ2-7, with unresolved D. The CDR3 contains 11 residues. Germline CDR1 is SNHLY and CDR2 is FYNNEI. The V gene lost 7 bases and the J gene lost 4 bases, with 8 bases spanning the gap. For the CDR3, the DNA is TGTGCCAGCAAAGATCCTTACGAGCAGTACTTC. Amino acid sequence: CASKDPYEQYF.

This chain links TRBV29-1 with TRBJ2-1; D is perhaps TRBD2 (5 bases). The length of the CDR3 is 15 residues. V lost 6 bases to trimming and J lost 1 base, with 16 bases between them. Germline V gene lookup returns CDR1 SQVTM and CDR2 ANQGSEA. Written as DNA, the CDR3 is TGCAGCGTGGGAGTCTCGCTAGTATCCTACAATGAGCAGTTCTTC. It translates to CSVGVSLVSYNEQFF.

This clone was observed a few times. The rearrangement uses TRBV29-1 and TRBJ2-1; 10 bases are a match to TRBD2. With 7 bases clipped from V and 2 bases from J, the junction kept 2 bases outside the gene matches. The germline V gene has CDR1 SQVTM and CDR2 ANQGSEA. The CDR3 is 13 amino acids. CDR3 in DNA: TGCAGCGGCAGCGGGAGGGCCTACAATGAGCAGTTCTTC. As protein: CSGSGRAYNEQFF.

This clone appeared a few times. This CDR3 reads CASSSVQGMAQYF. CDR3 DNA: TGTGCCAGCAGCTCAGTACAGGGGATGGCGCAGTATTTT. The V and J genes are TRBV7-9 and TRBJ2-3, with 7 bases identical to TRBD1. Per germline, CDR1 SEHNR and CDR2 FQNEAQ (reference sequence). With V trimmed by 4 bases and J by 10 bases, 8 bases remained unmatched. The CDR3 totals 13 residues. Combining the CDR3 with reference TRBV7-9 and TRBJ2-3 gives the whole variable domain DTGVSQNPRHKITKRGQNVTFRCDPISEHNRLYWYRQTLGQGPEFLTYFQNEAQLEKSRLLSDRFSAERPKGSFSTLEIQRTEQGDSAMYLCASSSVQGMAQYFGPGTRLTVL.

This rearrangement joins TRBV30 to TRBJ2-7; 9 bases line up with TRBD1. CDR3 length: 15 amino acids. The V and J ends lost 2 bases and 1 base, in that order; junction bases with no gene match: 6. Germline CDR1 and CDR2: GTSNPN and SVGIG (reference sequence). This CDR3 reads CAWSPPGTGSYEQYF. The CDR3, as DNA: TGTGCCTGGAGTCCCCCCGGGACAGGGTCCTACGAGCAGTACTTC.

The rearrangement uses TRBV7-9 and TRBJ1-2; 8 positions agree with TRBD1. This CDR3 comprises 14 residues. Trimming at V came to 0 bases and at J to 8 bases, leaving 5 bases not matched to a gene. Germline lookup yields CDR1 SEHNR and CDR2 FQNEAQ (reference sequence). The DNA for the CDR3 is TGTGCCAGCAGCTTAGCTGCAGGGGGCGGCGGCTACACCTTC. Its protein product is CASSLAAGGGGYTF. The whole variable domain, filled in from reference TRBV7-9 and TRBJ1-2, reads DTGVSQNPRHKITKRGQNVTFRCDPISEHNRLYWYRQTLGQGPEFLTYFQNEAQLEKSRLLSDRFSAERPKGSFSTLEIQRTEQGDSAMYLCASSLAAGGGGYTFGSGTRLTVV.

A few counts support this clone. The rearrangement links TRBV18 to TRBJ2-7; 12 bases line up with TRBD1. The CDR3 has 16 amino acids. J lost 7 bases, V lost 2 bases, and 9 bases had no gene match. In germline, CDR1 is KGHSH, CDR2 LQKENI. CDR3 amino acids: CASSPGTGGNSGEQYF. CDR3 in DNA: TGTGCCAGCTCACCAGGGACAGGGGGCAATTCGGGTGAGCAGTACTTC. The variable domain in full, with the rest retrieved from reference TRBV18 and TRBJ2-7, is NAGVMQNPRHLVRRRGQEARLRCSPMKGHSHVYWYRQLPEEGLKFMVYLQKENIIDESGMPKERFSAEFPKEGPSILRIQQVVRGDSAAYFCASSPGTGGNSGEQYFGPGTRLTVT.

This clone showed up just a few times. The chain is built from TRBV2 and TRBJ2-1, with a tentative D call TRBD1 (7 bases). V lost 6 bases, J lost 7 bases, and 13 bases lay in between. This CDR3 has 13 amino acids. From germline, CDR1 is SNHLY and CDR2 FYNNEI. DNA for the CDR3: TGTGCCAGCAGGGACGCAGGGGGGAATGAGCAGTTCTTC. This translates into CASRDAGGNEQFF. Combining the CDR3 with reference TRBV2 and TRBJ2-1 gives the whole variable domain EPEVTQTPSHQVTQMGQEVILRCVPISNHLYFYWYRQILGQKVEFLVSFYNNEISEKSEIFDDQFSVERPDGSNFTLKIRSTKLEDSAMYFCASRDAGGNEQFFGPGTRLTVL.

The J gene is TRBJ2-7, the V gene TRBV20-1; D not certain. The CDR3 loop spans 11 amino acids. Trimming took off 3 bases at V and 2 bases at J, with 5 bases between the two ends. The germline V gene encodes CDR1 DFQATT and CDR2 SNEGSKA (reference sequence). The CDR3 sequence is CSARQTYEQYF. The DNA of the CDR3 is TGCAGTGCTAGGCAGACCTACGAGCAGTACTTC.

V gene TRBV7-2 combines with J gene TRBJ2-3; 7 bases agree with TRBD1. This CDR3 has 15 residues. J lost 4 bases, V lost 4 bases, and 8 bases had no gene match. The germline V gene encodes CDR1 SGHTA and CDR2 FQGNSA. The CDR3 coding sequence is TGTGCCAGCAGCTCAAGACAGGGCGCTTCAGATACGCAGTATTTT. It encodes CASSSRQGASDTQYF.

This clone came up a few times. The sample holds other DNA sequences that translate to the same CDR3. The chain is built from TRBV5-4 and TRBJ2-7; 8 nucleotides match TRBD1. Germline trimming cut 0 bases from V and 2 bases from J; bases unmatched to any gene: 1. The CDR3 loop spans 14 amino acids. Germline V gene sequence: CDR1 SGHNT, CDR2 YYREEE (reference sequence). This CDR3 reads CASSLGQGPYEQYF. The DNA for the CDR3 is TGTGCCAGCAGCTTGGGACAGGGGCCCTACGAGCAGTACTTC.

CDR3 DNA: TGTGCCAGCAGTGTAATGGGCCCGGCCCAGGGGGCCCAGTACTTC. Translated: CASSVMGPAQGAQYF. The chain couples TRBV2 to TRBJ2-5; 7 bases are shared with TRBD1. The length of the CDR3 is 15 residues. Germline lookup yields CDR1 SNHLY and CDR2 FYNNEI. The ends lost 4 bases at V and 9 bases at J; junction bases unmatched: 14.

The chain is built from TRBV30 and TRBJ1-2; D remains ambiguous. This CDR3 comprises 13 residues. The ends were cut back, 0 bases at V and 4 bases at J, with 9 bases in the middle. The V gene's germline CDR1 is GTSNPN and CDR2 SVGIG (reference sequence). The CDR3 protein is CAWSVREIYGYTF. The CDR3 DNA reads TGTGCCTGGAGTGTGCGGGAGATCTATGGCTACACCTTC.

In its sample, this clone was seen a few times. J is TRBJ2-3 and V is TRBV29-1, with D tentatively TRBD1 or TRBD2 (5 bases each). This CDR3 is built from 14 residues. Germline loops: CDR1 SQVTM, CDR2 ANQGSEA. V lost 6 bases, J lost 1 base, and 14 bases lay in between. The CDR3 reads CSVDRDRGTDTQYF. Written as DNA, the CDR3 is TGCAGCGTGGATCGGGACCGAGGCACAGATACGCAGTATTTT.

Points on this clone: The same CDR3 also results from other DNA sequences found in this sample. The V and J genes are TRBV30 and TRBJ2-7; D not certain. The CDR3 length is 11 residues. Germline CDR1 and CDR2: GTSNPN and SVGIG (reference sequence). With 1 base removed from V and 2 bases from J, the gap between germline ends came to 3 bases. The CDR3, as DNA: TGTGCCTGGAGTGCCGCCTACGAGCAGTACTTC. Encoded protein: CAWSAAYEQYF.

This clone was picked up a small number of times. The genes are TRBV5-1 and TRBJ2-3; D unclear. Trimming took 4 bases from V and 2 from J, leaving 8 bases between them. Germline loops: CDR1 SGHRS, CDR2 YFSETQ. The CDR3 sequence is 13 residues long. CDR3 DNA sequence: TGCGCCAGCAGCAAGACCCACACAGATACGCAGTATTTT. This gives the protein CASSKTHTDTQYF.

On this clone: Other nucleotide sequences from this sample produce the same CDR3. The V and J genes are TRBV28 and TRBJ1-5; no firm D call. This CDR3 has 11 amino acids. From germline, CDR1 is MDHEN and CDR2 SYDVKM. Between the trimmed V and J ends, which lost 6 bases and 4 bases, there was a span of 4 bases. Written as DNA, the CDR3 is TGTGCCAGCAGCTTAAATCAGCCCCAGCATTTT. Its translation: CASSLNQPQHF.

The chain links TRBV27 to TRBJ2-2; D remains unclear. This CDR3 is built from 15 residues. With 5 bases removed from V and 7 bases from J, the gap between germline ends came to 17 bases. The germline V gene encodes CDR1 MNHEY and CDR2 SMNVEV (reference sequence). In DNA, the CDR3 is TGTGCCAGCAGTCTACGGGCCCCATGGTACGGGGAGCTGTTTTTT. It encodes CASSLRAPWYGELFF.

This clone was recorded only once. The chain has TRBV9 and TRBJ2-3, with 7 bases aligning to TRBD2. Per the germline V gene, CDR1 is SGDLS and CDR2 is YYNGEE. With 0 bases clipped from V and 2 bases from J, the junction kept 6 bases outside the gene matches. CDR3 length: 16 residues. In nucleotides, the CDR3 is TGTGCCAGCAGCGTAGGAGCTAGCGGAATCACAGATACGCAGTATTTT. It translates to CASSVGASGITDTQYF.

This clone has just a few counts. CDR3 DNA sequence: TGTGCCCTCGGAGGAGGAGGACGCACAGATACGCAGTATTTT. Translating it yields CALGGGGRTDTQYF. The J gene is TRBJ2-3, the V gene TRBV15, with D possibly being TRBD2 (5 bases). Trimming cost V 11 bases and J 1 base, with 16 bases left between them. This CDR3 region has 14 residues. CDR1 is LNHNV and CDR2 is YYDKDF in the germline V gene (reference sequence).

This clone was seen more than once but under ten times. The germline gene is not matched at one end of the junction; a read error may be the cause. In DNA, the CDR3 is TGTGCCAGCGGTGAGGATTTAGCCAAAAACATTCAGTACTTC. This gives the protein CASGEDLAKNIQYF. This chain links TRBV2 with TRBJ2-4, with unresolved D. This CDR3 is 14 amino acids long. Per the germline V gene, CDR1 is SNHLY and CDR2 is FYNNEI.

This sequence joins TRBV19 and TRBJ1-1, with D possibly matching TRBD1 (6 bases). Germline V gives CDR1 LNHDA, CDR2 SQIVND (reference sequence). The CDR3 extends over 15 amino acids. The ends were cut back, 11 bases at V and 0 bases at J, with 19 bases in the middle. The CDR3 here is CAQSPKGGMNTEAFF. The CDR3 nucleotides read TGTGCCCAATCACCGAAGGGGGGCATGAACACTGAAGCTTTCTTT.

The genes are TRBV29-1 and TRBJ2-3, with TRBD1 identical over 7 bases. The length of the CDR3 is 14 residues. The V gene's germline CDR1 is SQVTM and CDR2 ANQGSEA. Trimming took 5 bases from V and 1 from J; bases not matched to a gene: 6. The CDR3 loop reads CSVTGTERTDTQYF. The CDR3 DNA is TGCAGCGTTACCGGGACAGAGCGCACAGATACGCAGTATTTT.

This clone was detected a few times. The rearrangement uses TRBV7-6 and TRBJ2-3; the D is unclear. V was shortened by 5 bases and J by 4 bases, with 13 bases between the two germline ends. CDR3 size: 14 residues. Per the germline V gene, CDR1 is SGHVS and CDR2 is FNYEAQ. CDR3 loop: CASSPAVTADTQYF. CDR3 coding DNA: TGTGCCAGCAGCCCTGCGGTGACCGCAGATACGCAGTATTTT.

V is TRBV4-3 and J is TRBJ2-7, with D tentatively TRBD1 (5 bases). The CDR3 is 15 residues long. Germline CDR1 is LGHNA and CDR2 is YSLEER. Trimming removed 3 bases from V and 3 bases from J, with 15 bases in between. CDR3 sequence: CASSQAAGLNYEQYF. CDR3 nucleotide sequence: TGCGCCAGCAGCCAGGCGGCAGGGCTCAACTACGAGCAGTACTTC.

This chain links TRBV19 with TRBJ1-2, with D unclear. This CDR3 is 12 amino acids long. Trimming left V 6 bases short and J 4 bases short, with 9 bases between. In germline, CDR1 is LNHDA, CDR2 SQIVND (reference sequence). The CDR3 sequence: CASSPGIYGYTF. In nucleotides, the CDR3 is TGTGCCAGTAGCCCGGGGATCTATGGCTACACCTTC.

The chain joins TRBV7-2 to TRBJ2-3; no clear D gene. The V end lost 5 bases, the J end lost 4 bases, and 13 bases lay between the germline ends. The CDR3 spans 14 residues. The germline V gene has CDR1 SGHTA and CDR2 FQGNSA. CDR3: CASSRIAGSDTQYF. The CDR3 region has the DNA TGTGCCAGCAGCCGCATCGCCGGCTCAGATACGCAGTATTTT.